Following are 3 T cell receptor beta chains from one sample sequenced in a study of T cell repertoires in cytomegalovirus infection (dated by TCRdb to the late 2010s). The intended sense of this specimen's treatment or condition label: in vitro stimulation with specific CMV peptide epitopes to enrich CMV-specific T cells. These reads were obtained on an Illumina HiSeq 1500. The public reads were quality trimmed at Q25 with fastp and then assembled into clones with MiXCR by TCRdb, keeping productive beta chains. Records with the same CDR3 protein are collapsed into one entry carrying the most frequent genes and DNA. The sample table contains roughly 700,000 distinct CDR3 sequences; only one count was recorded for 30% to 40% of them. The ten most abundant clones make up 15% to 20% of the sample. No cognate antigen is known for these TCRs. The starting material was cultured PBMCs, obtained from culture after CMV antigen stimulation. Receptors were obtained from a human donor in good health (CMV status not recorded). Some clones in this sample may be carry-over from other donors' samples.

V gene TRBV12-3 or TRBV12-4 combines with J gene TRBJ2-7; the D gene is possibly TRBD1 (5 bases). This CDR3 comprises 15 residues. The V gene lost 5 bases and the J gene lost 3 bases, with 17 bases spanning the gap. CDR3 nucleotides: TGTGCCAGCAGTGCACAGGCCGTCCCGTTCTACGAGCAGTACTTC. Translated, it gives CASSAQAVPFYEQYF.

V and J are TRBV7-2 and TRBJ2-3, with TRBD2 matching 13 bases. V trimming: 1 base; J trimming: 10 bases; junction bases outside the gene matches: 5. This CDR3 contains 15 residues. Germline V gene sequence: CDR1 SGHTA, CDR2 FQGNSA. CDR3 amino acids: CASSLGTSGGDSQYF. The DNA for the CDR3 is TGTGCCAGCAGCTTAGGCACTAGCGGGGGGGATTCGCAGTATTTT.

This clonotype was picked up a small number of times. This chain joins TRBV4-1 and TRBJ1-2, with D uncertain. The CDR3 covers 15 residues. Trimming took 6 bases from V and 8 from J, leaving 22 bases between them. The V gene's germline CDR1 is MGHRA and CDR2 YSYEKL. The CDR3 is CASRQTGEGGNGYTF. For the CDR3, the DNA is TGCGCCAGCAGGCAGACCGGGGAGGGAGGAAACGGCTACACCTTC.